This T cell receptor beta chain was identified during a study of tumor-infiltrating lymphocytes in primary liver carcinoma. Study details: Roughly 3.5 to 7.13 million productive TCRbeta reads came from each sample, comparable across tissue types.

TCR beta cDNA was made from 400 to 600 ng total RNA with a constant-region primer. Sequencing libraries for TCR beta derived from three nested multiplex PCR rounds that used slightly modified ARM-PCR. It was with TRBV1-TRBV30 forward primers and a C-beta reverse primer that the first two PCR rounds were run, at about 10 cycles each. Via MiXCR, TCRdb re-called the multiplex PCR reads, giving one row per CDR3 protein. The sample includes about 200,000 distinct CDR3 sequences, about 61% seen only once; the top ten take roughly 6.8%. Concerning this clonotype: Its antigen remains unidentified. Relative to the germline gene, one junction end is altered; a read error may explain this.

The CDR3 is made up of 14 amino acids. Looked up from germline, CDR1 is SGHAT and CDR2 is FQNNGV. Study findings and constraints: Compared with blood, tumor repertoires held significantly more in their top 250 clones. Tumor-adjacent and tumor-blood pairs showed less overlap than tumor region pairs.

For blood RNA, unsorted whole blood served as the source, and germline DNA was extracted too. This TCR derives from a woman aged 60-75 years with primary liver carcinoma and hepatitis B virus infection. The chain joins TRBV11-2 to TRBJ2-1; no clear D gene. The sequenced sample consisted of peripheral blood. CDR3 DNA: TGTGCCAGCAGCTCAGGTGGGATTTACAATGGGCAGTTCTTC. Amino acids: CASSSGGIYNGQFF.